This TCR beta chain was sequenced during a study of beta chain features in type 1 diabetes. About the research overall: All of the samples together had around 110,000,000 sorted cells examined.

The germline CDR1 and CDR2 sequences are SGHTA and FQGNSA. V dropped 3 bases and J dropped 3; count of bases not matched to a gene: 4. The CDR3 has 14 amino acids. Every bit of the isolated RNA underwent reverse transcription, so sequencing read expressed TCRB transcripts. For naive, central memory and regulatory T cell samples, reads averaged roughly 3.6 million. The repertoire was sequenced with immunoSEQ multiplex PCR; TCRdb's copy has only in-frame clones and lacks some. The sample lists roughly 450,000 clones; 11% to 15% were seen once. Of note for this clone: Its antigen remains unidentified.

Study results and limitations: A potential influence of HLA type upon TCRB rearrangement remained unresolved herein.

Input material: naive CD4+ T cells from blood. The chain carries TRBV7-2 and TRBJ2-5; 7 bases fit TRBD1. This receptor was identified in a man aged 25 to 45 in good health. Here the CDR3 reads CASSFPTGEETQYF. The CDR3 nucleotides are TGTGCCAGCAGCTTCCCAACAGGGGAAGAGACCCAGTACTTC.